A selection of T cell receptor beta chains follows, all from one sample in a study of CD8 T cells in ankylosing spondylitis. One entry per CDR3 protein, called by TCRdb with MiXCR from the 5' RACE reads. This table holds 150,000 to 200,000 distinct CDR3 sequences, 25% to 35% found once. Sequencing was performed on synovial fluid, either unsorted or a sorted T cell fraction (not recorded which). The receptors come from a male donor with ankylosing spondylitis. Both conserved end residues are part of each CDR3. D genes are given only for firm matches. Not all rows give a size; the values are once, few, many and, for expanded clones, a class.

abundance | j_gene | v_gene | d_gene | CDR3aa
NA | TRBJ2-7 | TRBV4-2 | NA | CASSQDGAGSEQYF
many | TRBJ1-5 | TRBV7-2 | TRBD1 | CASSLGGQGQGPQHF
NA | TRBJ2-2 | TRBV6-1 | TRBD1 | CASSQWTGGDTGELFF
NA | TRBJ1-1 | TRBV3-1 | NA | CASSQTPGAMNTEAFF
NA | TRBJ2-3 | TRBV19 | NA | CASSPRVVSTDTQYF
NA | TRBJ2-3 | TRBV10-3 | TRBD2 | CAISGVSAGDNTQYF
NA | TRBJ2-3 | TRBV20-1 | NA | CSARDRGSTDTQYF
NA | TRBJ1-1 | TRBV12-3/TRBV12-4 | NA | CASSPRADNTEAFF
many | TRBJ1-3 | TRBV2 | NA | CASTLGGGSAGNTIYF
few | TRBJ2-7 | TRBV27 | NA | CASSLRAYGGPYEQYF
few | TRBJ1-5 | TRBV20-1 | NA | CSARRDRYSPTPSNQPQHF
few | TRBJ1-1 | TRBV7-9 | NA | CASSLGGWDEAFF
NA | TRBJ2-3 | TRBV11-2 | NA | CASSPSSPRDTQYF
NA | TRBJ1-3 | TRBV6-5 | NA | CASSFRSLVGNTIYF
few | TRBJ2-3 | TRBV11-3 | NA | CASSLGSTGRDTQYF
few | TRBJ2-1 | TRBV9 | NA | CASSVTPSDYNEQFF
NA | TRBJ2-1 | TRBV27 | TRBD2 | CASTPFSGSIYNEQFF
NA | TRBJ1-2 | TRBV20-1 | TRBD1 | CSAPDRGHGYTF
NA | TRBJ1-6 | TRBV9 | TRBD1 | CASSVEARGGDSPLHF
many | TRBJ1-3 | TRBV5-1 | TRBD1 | CASSLPGTGAGNTIYF